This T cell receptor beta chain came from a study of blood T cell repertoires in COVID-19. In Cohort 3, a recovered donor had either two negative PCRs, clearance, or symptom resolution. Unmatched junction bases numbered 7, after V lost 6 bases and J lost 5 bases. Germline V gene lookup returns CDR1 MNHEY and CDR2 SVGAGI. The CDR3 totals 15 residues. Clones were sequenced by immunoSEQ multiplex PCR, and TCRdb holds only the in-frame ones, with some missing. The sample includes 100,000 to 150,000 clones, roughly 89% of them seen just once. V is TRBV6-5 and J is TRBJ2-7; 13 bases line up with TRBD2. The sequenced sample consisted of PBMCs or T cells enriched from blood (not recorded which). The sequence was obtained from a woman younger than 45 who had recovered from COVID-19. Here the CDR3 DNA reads TGTGCCAGCAGATATGGACTAGCGGGAGCTAACGAGCAGTACTTC. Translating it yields CASRYGLAGANEQYF.